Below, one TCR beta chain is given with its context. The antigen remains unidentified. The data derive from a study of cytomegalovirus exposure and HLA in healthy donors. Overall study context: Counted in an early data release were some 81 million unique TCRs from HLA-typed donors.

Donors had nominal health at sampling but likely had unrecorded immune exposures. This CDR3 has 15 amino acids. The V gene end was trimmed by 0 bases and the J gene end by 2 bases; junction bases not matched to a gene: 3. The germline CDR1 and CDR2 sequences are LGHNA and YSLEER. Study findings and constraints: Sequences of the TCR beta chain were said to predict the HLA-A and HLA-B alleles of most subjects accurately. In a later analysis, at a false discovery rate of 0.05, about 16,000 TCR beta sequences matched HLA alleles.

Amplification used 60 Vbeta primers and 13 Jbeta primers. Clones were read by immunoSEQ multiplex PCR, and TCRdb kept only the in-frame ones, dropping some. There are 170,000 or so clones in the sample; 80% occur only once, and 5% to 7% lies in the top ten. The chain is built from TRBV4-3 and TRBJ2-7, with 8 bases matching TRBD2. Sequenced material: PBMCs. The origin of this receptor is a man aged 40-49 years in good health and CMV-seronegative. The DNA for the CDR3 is TGCGCCAGCAGCCAAGATCGGGAGGGGACCTACGAGCAGTACTTC. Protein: CASSQDREGTYEQYF.